The 30 T cell receptor beta chains below come from one sample, sequenced in a study of T cell responses to AZD1222 COVID-19 vaccine. Profiling relied on immunoSEQ multiplex PCR, and the TCRdb table lists in-frame clones only, not all of them. The sample lists around 94,000 clones, about 88% seen once, with 15% to 20% in the top ten. Sequencing used peripheral blood, obtained on day 0 of AZD1222 vaccination. The receptors originated from an adult in good health.

The chain joins TRBV4-2 to TRBJ2-1; the match to TRBD1 covers 7 bases. Germline trimming cut 0 bases from V and 15 bases from J; bases unmatched to any gene: 5. Germline-derived CDR1 and CDR2 are LGHNA and YNFKEQ. The CDR3 has 12 amino acids. CDR3 nucleotides: TGTGCCAGCAGCCAAGAAGGGGGCCTCAGGTTCTTC. Protein: CASSQEGGLRFF.

V is TRBV6-6 and J is TRBJ2-1; TRBD1 agrees at 10 bases. There are 14 residues in the CDR3. Germline trimming cut 2 bases from V and 7 bases from J; bases unmatched to any gene: 2. The germline V gene has CDR1 MNHNY and CDR2 SVGAGI (reference sequence). The DNA for the CDR3 is TGTGCCAGCAGTTACCCGGGACAGGGGAATGAGCAGTTCTTC. Protein product: CASSYPGQGNEQFF.

This clone appeared a single time. V gene TRBV7-8 combines with J gene TRBJ1-6; TRBD1 might be the D (6 bases). V was trimmed by 7 bases and J by 14 bases, leaving 33 bases between them. Per the germline V gene, CDR1 is SGHVS and CDR2 is FQNEAQ. The CDR3 covers 18 residues. CDR3 sequence reads: CASTTAGGGGNRLLSLHF. CDR3 DNA sequence: TGTGCCAGCACCACCGCTGGGGGAGGGGGGAATCGCTTGTTATCCCTCCACTTT.

The V gene is TRBV6-2 or TRBV6-3, the J gene TRBJ2-2, with 10 bases that match TRBD2. After removal of 2 bases from V and 2 bases from J, the junction contained 5 bases not matched to a gene. From germline, CDR1 is MNHEY and CDR2 SVGEGT. The length of the CDR3 is 17 residues. The CDR3 loop reads CASSYPSGSENTGELFF. CDR3 nucleotides: TGTGCCAGCAGTTACCCTAGCGGGAGTGAAAACACCGGGGAGCTGTTTTTT.

Turning to this clone: This same CDR3 is encoded by further DNA sequences in the sample. V and J are TRBV12-3 or TRBV12-4 and TRBJ1-2, with a possible D match to TRBD1 (6 bases). The CDR3 spans 11 residues. The V end lost 4 bases, the J end lost 8 bases, and 8 bases lay between the germline ends. The CDR3 sequence: CASSSRGGYTF. The CDR3 nucleotides are TGTGCCAGCAGTTCCAGGGGCGGCTACACCTTC.

In its sample, this clone was seen once. The chain links TRBV4-2 to TRBJ2-7, with TRBD2 identical over 12 bases. Germline trimming cut 5 bases from V and 3 bases from J; bases unmatched to any gene: 8. The CDR3 loop spans 16 amino acids. Germline values: CDR1 LGHNA, CDR2 YNFKEQ. CDR3 sequence (DNA): TGTGCCAGCAGCTCCACGGGACTAGCGGGCCTCTACGAGCAGTACTTC. Its protein product is CASSSTGLAGLYEQYF.

The chain carries TRBV27 and TRBJ2-2; D is perhaps TRBD1 (5 bases). Trimming stripped 6 bases from V and 0 bases from J, with 8 bases between. This CDR3 has 14 residues. Germline lookup yields CDR1 MNHEY and CDR2 SMNVEV (reference sequence). CDR3 in amino acids: CASSRVSNTGELFF. CDR3 DNA sequence: TGTGCCAGCAGCAGGGTGTCGAACACCGGGGAGCTGTTTTTT.

The chain links TRBV5-4 to TRBJ1-3, with D perhaps TRBD1 (5 bases). CDR3 length equals 15 residues. The germline gives CDR1 SGHNT, CDR2 YYREEE (reference sequence). Trimming cost V 0 bases and J 0 bases, with 7 bases left between them. CDR3 amino acids: CASSLGGNSGNTIYF. As DNA, the CDR3 is TGTGCCAGCAGCTTGGGGGGGAACTCTGGAAACACCATATATTTT.

The rearrangement joins TRBV10-3 to TRBJ1-4, with D perhaps matching TRBD1 (6 bases). Looked up from germline, CDR1 is ENHRY and CDR2 is SYGVKD. The CDR3 is 14 amino acids. The ends were cut back, 2 bases at V and 8 bases at J, with 12 bases in the middle. The CDR3 region is CAISEGGAQEKLFF. DNA of the CDR3: TGTGCCATCAGTGAGGGGGGGGCCCAAGAAAAACTGTTTTTT.

The chain uses TRBV27 and TRBJ2-7, with D perhaps matching TRBD2 (5 bases). There are 12 residues in the CDR3. With 11 bases removed from V and 0 bases from J, the gap between germline ends came to 11 bases. The germline V gene encodes CDR1 MNHEY and CDR2 SMNVEV (reference sequence). The CDR3 region is CAAGESSYEQYF. The DNA of the CDR3 is TGTGCCGCGGGTGAGAGCTCCTACGAGCAGTACTTC.

This clone was seen more than once but under ten times. The chain couples TRBV5-1 to TRBJ1-2, with no clear D. The CDR3 is 15 amino acids. Germline loops: CDR1 SGHRS, CDR2 YFSETQ. V was shortened by 0 bases and J by 0 bases, with 9 bases between the two germline ends. CDR3: CASSLAAAANYGYTF. The CDR3 DNA sequence: TGCGCCAGCAGCTTGGCCGCTGCAGCTAACTATGGCTACACCTTC.

CDR3 in DNA: TGCGCCAGCAGCCAAGATGCAACGGGGGGCTATGGCTACACCTTC. It yields the protein CASSQDATGGYGYTF. The chain links TRBV4-3 to TRBJ1-2, with D tentatively TRBD1 (5 bases). Germline CDR1 LGHNA, CDR2 YSLEER. This CDR3 has 15 residues. The V end was cut by 0 bases, the J end by 4 bases, with 12 bases between.

The chain joins TRBV28 to TRBJ1-5, with D possibly matching TRBD1 (5 bases). The V end lost 7 bases, the J end lost 0 bases, and 10 bases lay between the germline ends. The CDR3 extends over 14 amino acids. Germline assignment: CDR1 MDHEN and CDR2 SYDVKM. This chain's CDR3 is CASISGHSNQPQHF. Here the CDR3 DNA reads TGTGCCAGCATTTCGGGGCATAGCAATCAGCCCCAGCATTTT. The full variable domain, in which reference TRBV28 and TRBJ1-5 provide the parts outside the CDR3, is DVKVTQSSRYLVKRTGEKVFLECVQDMDHENMFWYRQDPGLGLRLIYFSYDVKMKEKGDIPEGYSVSREKKERFSLILESASTNQTSMYLCASISGHSNQPQHFGDGTRLSIL.

V and J are TRBV10-1 and TRBJ1-2; 11 bases match TRBD1. CDR3 length: 19 amino acids. V shed 4 bases and J 0 bases; nucleotides not matched to a gene: 13. Germline V gene data show CDR1 as WNHNN and CDR2 as SYGVQD (reference sequence). CDR3 protein: CASSATDRDRGYSNYGYTF. CDR3 sequence (DNA): TGCGCCAGCAGTGCAACTGACCGGGACAGGGGGTATTCTAACTATGGCTACACCTTC.

This clone turned up a few times. Written as DNA, the CDR3 is TGTGCCAGCAGCTTTTCGGACAGGGGAAAGAATCAGCCCCAGCATTTT. Encoded protein: CASSFSDRGKNQPQHF. The genes are TRBV5-6 and TRBJ1-5; TRBD1 matches at 9 bases. The CDR3 has 16 amino acids. The germline gives CDR1 SGHDT, CDR2 YYEEEE. Trimming took 2 bases from V and 4 from J; bases not matched to a gene: 7.

The rearrangement links TRBV9 to TRBJ1-4; TRBD1 aligns across 8 bases. The CDR3 consists of 15 residues. Trimming removed 0 bases from V and 8 bases from J; junction bases left unmatched: 6. Per the germline V gene, CDR1 is SGDLS and CDR2 is YYNGEE. In nucleotides, the CDR3 is TGTGCCAGCAGCGTAGGAGGACAGGGAGGGGAAAAACTGTTTTTT. As protein: CASSVGGQGGEKLFF.

The genes are TRBV7-3 and TRBJ1-6; TRBD1 might be the D (5 bases). Trimming stripped 3 bases from V and 10 bases from J, with 13 bases between. CDR1 and CDR2 (germline): SGHTA, FQGTGA. The CDR3 contains 14 residues. CDR3 nucleotides: TGTGCCAGCAGCTTGAGCGGACACTCCTCACCCCTCCACTTT. Translation gives CASSLSGHSSPLHF.

This clone was counted only a few times. The rearrangement links TRBV5-5 to TRBJ1-2, with D possibly being TRBD1 (5 bases). Trimming stripped 0 bases from V and 1 base from J, with 22 bases between. This CDR3 contains 19 residues. Germline lookup yields CDR1 SGHKS and CDR2 YYEKEE (reference sequence). As DNA, the CDR3 is TGTGCCAGCAGCTTGGCCGGGGCCAGTCCCCGCGCCTTTAACTATGGCTACACCTTC. Its protein is CASSLAGASPRAFNYGYTF.

This rearrangement joins TRBV5-4 to TRBJ1-4; TRBD1 might be the D (5 bases). The CDR3 is made up of 15 amino acids. The germline V gene encodes CDR1 SGHNT and CDR2 YYREEE (reference sequence). The germline V and J ends were trimmed by 6 bases and 3 bases, with 15 bases remaining between them. The CDR3 is CASTPGTQANEKLFF. CDR3 nucleotide sequence: TGTGCCAGCACGCCGGGGACCCAGGCTAATGAAAAACTGTTTTTT.

The genes are TRBV5-4 and TRBJ1-2, with D unclear. Germline V gene sequence: CDR1 SGHNT, CDR2 YYREEE (reference sequence). The ends were cut back, 0 bases at V and 2 bases at J, with 11 bases in the middle. The CDR3 is 15 amino acids. This CDR3 reads CASSLEPRTNYGYTF. As DNA, the CDR3 is TGTGCCAGCAGCTTGGAACCGCGGACCAACTATGGCTACACCTTC.

CDR3 DNA: TGTGCCAGCAGCGCGTTAACAGGGGACACTGAAGCTTTCTTT. It specifies CASSALTGDTEAFF. The chain employs TRBV28 and TRBJ1-1; 7 bases fit TRBD1. Looked up from germline, CDR1 is MDHEN and CDR2 is SYDVKM. The CDR3 has 14 residues. Trimming took 6 bases from V and 3 from J; bases not matched to a gene: 7.

The chain couples TRBV12-5 to TRBJ2-1, with TRBD2 matching over 8 bases. With 3 bases clipped from V and 10 bases from J, the junction kept 17 bases outside the gene matches. Germline lookup yields CDR1 LGHNT and CDR2 FRNRAP. The CDR3 runs to 17 residues. The CDR3: CASGFTITSGKIGEQFF. CDR3 sequence (DNA): TGTGCTAGTGGTTTTACTATTACTAGCGGAAAAATAGGGGAGCAGTTCTTC. Variable domain in full (rest from reference TRBV12-5 and TRBJ2-1): DARVTQTPRHKVTEMGQEVTMRCQPILGHNTVFWYRQTMMQGLELLAYFRNRAPLDDSGMPKDRFSAEMPDATLATLKIQPSEPRDSAVYFCASGFTITSGKIGEQFFGPGTRLTVL.

This chain connects TRBV27 to TRBJ2-1; 8 positions match TRBD2. V shed 3 bases and J 4 bases; nucleotides not matched to a gene: 8. CDR3 size: 16 residues. Germline loops: CDR1 MNHEY, CDR2 SMNVEV (reference sequence). The CDR3: CASSLIPRGAYNEQFF. DNA of the CDR3: TGTGCCAGCAGTTTGATTCCGCGGGGGGCATACAATGAGCAGTTCTTC.

The chain joins TRBV15 to TRBJ1-2, with D perhaps TRBD1 (5 bases). Germline CDR1 and CDR2: LNHNV and YYDKDF (reference sequence). This CDR3 has 14 residues. Trimming left V 1 base short and J 2 bases short, with 8 bases between. The CDR3 protein is CATSRGRDNYGYTF. The CDR3 nucleotides are TGTGCCACCAGCAGAGGTAGGGACAACTATGGCTACACCTTC.

The chain links TRBV25-1 to TRBJ1-2, with a weak D call TRBD1 (6 bases). Germline V gene sequence: CDR1 MGHDK, CDR2 SYGVNS. Between the trimmed V and J ends, which lost 2 bases and 5 bases, there was a span of 9 bases. The CDR3 has 13 amino acids. The DNA of the CDR3 is TGTGCCAGCAGTGAAGGGACACGGTATGGCTACACCTTC. Its translation is CASSEGTRYGYTF.

The V gene is TRBV12-3 or TRBV12-4, the J gene TRBJ2-7; 8 bases match TRBD1. V gave up 6 bases and J gave up 5 bases; unmatched junction bases: 3. The CDR3 totals 12 residues. CDR3 nucleotide sequence: TGTGCCAGCAGCGACAGGGGCGACGAGCAGTACTTC. This codes for CASSDRGDEQYF.

This chain's CDR3 is CASSQDRLAVYYEQYF. For the CDR3, the DNA is TGCGCCAGCAGCCAAGACAGGCTAGCGGTGTACTACGAGCAGTACTTC. V is TRBV4-3 and J is TRBJ2-7; 7 bases map to TRBD2. Germline V gene lookup returns CDR1 LGHNA and CDR2 YSLEER. V gave up 0 bases and J gave up 3 bases; unmatched junction bases: 8. The CDR3 extends over 16 amino acids.

V is TRBV7-3 and J is TRBJ1-2, with D hard to call. V lost 5 bases and J lost 8, with 15 bases in between. The germline V gene has CDR1 SGHTA and CDR2 FQGTGA. The CDR3 consists of 13 residues. The chain's CDR3 is CASSLLPGMGYTF. DNA for the CDR3: TGTGCCAGCAGCCTCTTGCCGGGGATGGGCTACACCTTC.

The J gene is TRBJ2-1, the V gene TRBV5-4; 9 bases are a match to TRBD1. V gave up 3 bases and J gave up 3 bases; unmatched junction bases: 7. The length of the CDR3 is 16 residues. Germline assignment: CDR1 SGHNT and CDR2 YYREEE (reference sequence). The CDR3 reads CASSSADRGFYNEQFF. In DNA, the CDR3 is TGTGCCAGCAGCTCAGCGGACAGGGGCTTCTACAATGAGCAGTTCTTC.

The CDR3 bases are TGTGCCAGCAGCTTGGGAGGGACAGGGGGTGGCTACACCTTC. Encoded protein: CASSLGGTGGGYTF. The rearrangement joins TRBV7-2 to TRBJ1-2; 11 nucleotides align to TRBD1. This CDR3 region has 14 residues. The germline V gene encodes CDR1 SGHTA and CDR2 FQGNSA. J gave up 7 bases and V 3 bases, and 4 bases lay outside the gene matches.